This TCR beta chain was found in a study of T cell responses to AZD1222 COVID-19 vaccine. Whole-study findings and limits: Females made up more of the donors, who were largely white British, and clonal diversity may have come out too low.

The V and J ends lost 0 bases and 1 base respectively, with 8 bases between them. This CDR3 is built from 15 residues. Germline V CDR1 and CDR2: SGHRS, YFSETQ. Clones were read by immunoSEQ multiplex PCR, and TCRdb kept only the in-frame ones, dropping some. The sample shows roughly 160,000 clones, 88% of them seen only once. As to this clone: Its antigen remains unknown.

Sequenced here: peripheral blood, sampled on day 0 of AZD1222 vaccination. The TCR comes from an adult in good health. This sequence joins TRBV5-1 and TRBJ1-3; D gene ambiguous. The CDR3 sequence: CASSLGSTSGNTIYF. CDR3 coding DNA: TGCGCCAGCAGCTTGGGCAGTACATCTGGAAACACCATATATTTT. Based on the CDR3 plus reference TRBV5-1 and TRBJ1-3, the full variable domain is KAGVTQTPRYLIKTRGQQVTLSCSPISGHRSVSWYQQTPGQGLQFLFEYFSETQRNKGNFPGRFSGRQFSNSRSEMNVSTLELGDSALYLCASSLGSTSGNTIYFGEGSWLTVV.